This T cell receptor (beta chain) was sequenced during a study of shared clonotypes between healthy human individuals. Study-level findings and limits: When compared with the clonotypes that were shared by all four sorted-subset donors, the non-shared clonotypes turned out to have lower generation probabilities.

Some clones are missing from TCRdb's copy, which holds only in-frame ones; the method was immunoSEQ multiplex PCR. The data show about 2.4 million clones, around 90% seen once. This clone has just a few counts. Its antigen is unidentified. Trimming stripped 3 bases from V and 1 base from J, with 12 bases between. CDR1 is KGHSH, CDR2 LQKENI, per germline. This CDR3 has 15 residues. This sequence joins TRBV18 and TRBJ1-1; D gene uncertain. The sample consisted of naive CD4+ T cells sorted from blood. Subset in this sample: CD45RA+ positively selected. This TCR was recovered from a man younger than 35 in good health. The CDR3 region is CASSPSRPTNTEAFF. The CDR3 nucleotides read TGTGCCAGCTCACCTTCGAGACCGACGAACACTGAAGCTTTCTTT.